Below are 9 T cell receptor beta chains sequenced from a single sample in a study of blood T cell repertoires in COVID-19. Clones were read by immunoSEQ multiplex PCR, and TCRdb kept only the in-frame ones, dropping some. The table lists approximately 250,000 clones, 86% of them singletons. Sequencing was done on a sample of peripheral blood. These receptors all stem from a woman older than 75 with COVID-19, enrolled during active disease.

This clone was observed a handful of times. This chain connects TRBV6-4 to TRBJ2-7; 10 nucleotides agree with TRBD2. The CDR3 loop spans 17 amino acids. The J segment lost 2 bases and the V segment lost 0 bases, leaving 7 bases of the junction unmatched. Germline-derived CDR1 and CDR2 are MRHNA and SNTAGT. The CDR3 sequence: CASSDSTSGRDPYEQYV. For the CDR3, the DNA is TGTGCCAGCAGTGACTCGACCAGCGGGAGGGACCCCTACGAGCAGTACGTC.

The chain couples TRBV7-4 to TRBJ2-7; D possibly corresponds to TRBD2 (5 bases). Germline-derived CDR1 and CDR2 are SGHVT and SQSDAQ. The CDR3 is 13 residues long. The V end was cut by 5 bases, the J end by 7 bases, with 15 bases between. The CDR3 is CASSPGGGWEQYV. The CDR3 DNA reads TGTGCCAGCAGCCCAGGAGGAGGTTGGGAGCAGTACGTC.

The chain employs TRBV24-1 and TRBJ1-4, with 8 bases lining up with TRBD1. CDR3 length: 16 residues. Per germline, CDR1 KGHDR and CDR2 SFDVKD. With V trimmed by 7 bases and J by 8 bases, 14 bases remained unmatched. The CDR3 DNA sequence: TGTGCCACCAGGGACTACCAGGGGGCGAGAAGCGAAAAACTGTTTTTT. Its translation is CATRDYQGARSEKLFF.

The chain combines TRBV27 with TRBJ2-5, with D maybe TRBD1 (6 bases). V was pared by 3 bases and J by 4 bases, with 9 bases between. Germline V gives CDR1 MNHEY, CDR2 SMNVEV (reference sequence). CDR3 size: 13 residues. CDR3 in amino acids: CASSFTGRETQYF. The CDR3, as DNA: TGTGCCAGCAGTTTCACAGGGCGAGAGACCCAGTACTTC.

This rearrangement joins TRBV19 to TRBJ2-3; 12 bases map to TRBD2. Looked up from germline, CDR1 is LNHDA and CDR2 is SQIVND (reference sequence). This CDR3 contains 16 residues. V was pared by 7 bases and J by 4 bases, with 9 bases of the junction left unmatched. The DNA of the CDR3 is TGTGCCAGTACTAGCGGGGGGGCCGTATTGGCAGATACGCAGTATTTT. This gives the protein CASTSGGAVLADTQYF.

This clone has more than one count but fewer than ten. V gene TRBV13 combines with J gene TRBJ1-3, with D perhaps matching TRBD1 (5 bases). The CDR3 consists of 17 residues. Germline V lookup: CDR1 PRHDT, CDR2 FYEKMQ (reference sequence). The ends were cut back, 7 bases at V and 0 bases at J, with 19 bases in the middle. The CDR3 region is CASTERTGPSSGNTIYF. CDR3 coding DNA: TGTGCCAGCACCGAAAGAACAGGCCCTAGCTCTGGAAACACCATATATTTT.

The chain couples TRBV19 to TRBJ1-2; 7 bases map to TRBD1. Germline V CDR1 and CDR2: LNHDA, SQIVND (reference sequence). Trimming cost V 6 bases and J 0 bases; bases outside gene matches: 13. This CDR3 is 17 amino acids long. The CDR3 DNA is TGTGCCAGTAGCCCGAGGACAGGCCAACCTTCTAACTATGGCTACACCTTC. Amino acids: CASSPRTGQPSNYGYTF.

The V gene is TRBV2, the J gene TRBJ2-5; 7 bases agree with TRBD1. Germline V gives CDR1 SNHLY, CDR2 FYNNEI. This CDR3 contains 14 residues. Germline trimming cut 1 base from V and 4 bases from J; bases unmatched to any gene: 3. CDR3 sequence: CASSEDTGVETQYF. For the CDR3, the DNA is TGTGCCAGCAGTGAAGATACAGGGGTAGAGACCCAGTACTTC. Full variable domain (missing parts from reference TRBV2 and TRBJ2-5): EPEVTQTPSHQVTQMGQEVILRCVPISNHLYFYWYRQILGQKVEFLVSFYNNEISEKSEIFDDQFSVERPDGSNFTLKIRSTKLEDSAMYFCASSEDTGVETQYFGPGTRLLVL.

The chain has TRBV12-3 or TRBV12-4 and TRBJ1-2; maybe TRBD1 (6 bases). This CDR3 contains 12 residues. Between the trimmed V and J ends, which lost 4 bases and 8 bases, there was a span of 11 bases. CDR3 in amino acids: CASSSTGRGYTF. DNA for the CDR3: TGTGCCAGCAGTTCTACAGGGCGAGGCTACACCTTC.